The next 6 T cell receptor beta chains were all read from a single sample in a study of shared clonotypes between healthy human individuals. The protocol was immunoSEQ multiplex PCR, while the TCRdb copy is restricted to in-frame clones and leaves out a portion. Of 75,000 to 100,000 clones in the sample, about 45% were seen once. The sequenced material came from PBMCs. The receptors shown here come from a woman aged 40-49 years in good health. Some clones in this sample may be carry-over from other donors' samples.

V usage is TRBV4-1 and J usage is TRBJ1-4; D might be TRBD1 (5 bases). The ends were cut back, 1 base at V and 7 bases at J, with 10 bases in the middle. Per germline, CDR1 MGHRA and CDR2 YSYEKL. This CDR3 is built from 14 residues. The chain's CDR3 is CASSQGQGGEKLFF. In nucleotides, the CDR3 is TGCGCCAGCAGCCAAGGGCAGGGTGGTGAAAAACTGTTTTTT.

CDR3 loop: CASSLGTNPAYEQYF. In DNA form, the CDR3 reads TGCGCCAGCAGCTTGGGGACTAACCCCGCCTACGAGCAGTACTTC. The chain links TRBV5-1 to TRBJ2-7; D might be TRBD2 (6 bases). The length of the CDR3 is 15 residues. The germline V gene encodes CDR1 SGHRS and CDR2 YFSETQ. V was pared by 0 bases and J by 2 bases, with 12 bases between. Full variable domain (remainder filled in from reference TRBV5-1 and TRBJ2-7): KAGVTQTPRYLIKTRGQQVTLSCSPISGHRSVSWYQQTPGQGLQFLFEYFSETQRNKGNFPGRFSGRQFSNSRSEMNVSTLELGDSALYLCASSLGTNPAYEQYFGPGTRLTVT.

This clone was picked up a small number of times. The V call is TRBV7-1, the J call TRBJ1-2; no definite D call. TRBV7-1 is annotated as an ORF whose role is uncertain. V lost 4 bases to trimming and J lost 4 bases, with 7 bases between them. The CDR3 runs to 12 residues. The CDR3 here is CASSLSGYGYTF. The CDR3 DNA is TGTGCCAGCAGCTTATCCGGCTATGGCTACACCTTC.

The chain joins TRBV7-9 to TRBJ1-1, with D maybe TRBD1 (5 bases). CDR3 length: 12 amino acids. With 4 bases removed from V and 8 bases from J, the gap between germline ends came to 11 bases. Per germline, CDR1 SEHNR and CDR2 FQNEAQ (reference sequence). CDR3 in DNA: TGTGCCAGCAGCTCCTACAGGACGGAAGCTTTCTTT. This translates into CASSSYRTEAFF.

The rearrangement uses TRBV4-2 and TRBJ1-6, with a tentative D call TRBD1 (5 bases). Germline assignment: CDR1 LGHNA and CDR2 YNFKEQ. V shed 3 bases and J shed 5 bases, with 11 bases lying between them. This CDR3 region has 15 residues. The CDR3, as DNA: TGTGCCAGCAGCCATGGACCGGGGGATAATTCACCCCTCCACTTT. As protein: CASSHGPGDNSPLHF.

This chain uses TRBV7-8 with TRBJ2-1, with D possibly called TRBD1 or TRBD2 (5 bases each). Trimming shortened V by 2 bases and J by 15 bases, and 17 bases separated the two germline ends. This CDR3 is 13 amino acids long. Germline V CDR1 and CDR2: SGHVS, FQNEAQ. CDR3 sequence: CASSLSQGRAVFF. DNA of the CDR3: TGTGCCAGCAGCTTATCCCAGGGACGGGCGGTGTTCTTC.